Detailed here is one TCR beta chain. The antigen remains undetermined. This entry comes from a study of CD8 T cells in ankylosing spondylitis. General study findings and limits: CD8+ by phenotype, disease-linked clones were relatively rare in peripheral blood. The authors reported significant enrichment of disease-linked clones in matched ankylosing spondylitis synovial fluid. Apparently characteristic of ankylosing spondylitis blood was a TCR beta motif (under ten highly homologous variants).

TCRdb ran MiXCR on the 5' RACE reads and lists one entry per CDR3 protein. The sample includes 350,000 or so distinct CDR3 sequences, 11% of them seen just once. V trimming: 2 bases; J trimming: 6 bases; junction bases outside the gene matches: 8. Germline V gene lookup returns CDR1 SGHAT and CDR2 FQNNGV. The length of the CDR3 is 16 residues. Sequencing used blood, either unsorted or a sorted T cell fraction (not recorded which). The TCR originated in a female donor with ankylosing spondylitis or in good health (not recorded which). The V gene is TRBV11-2, the J gene TRBJ2-4; TRBD1 aligns across 9 bases. The CDR3 DNA reads as TGTGCCAGCAGCTTAACAGGGGGCACGGACAGAAACATTCAGTACTTC. Translated, it gives CASSLTGGTDRNIQYF. Based on the CDR3 plus reference TRBV11-2 and TRBJ2-4, the full variable domain is EAGVAQSPRYKIIEKRQSVAFWCNPISGHATLYWYQQILGQGPKLLIQFQNNGVVDDSQLPKDRFSAERLKGVDSTLKIQPAKLEDSAVYLCASSLTGGTDRNIQYFGAGTRLSVL.